Listed here is a single T cell receptor (beta chain). This clonotype was detected ten times or more. This clone's antigen is unknown. Per-nucleotide qualities are absent, and no much larger clonotype sits a single base away. CDR1 is given as LNHDA and CDR2 as SQIVND, both from the germline V gene (reference sequence). The CDR3 spans 16 residues, from the cysteine through the phenylalanine. Of the read, only the CDR3 DNA is kept; its 48 bases are in frame from base 1. Relative to germline, V is 6 bases shorter and J is 4 bases shorter, with 18 bases between their ends. For repertoire sequencing, TCR beta CDR3 regions were amplified from RNA transcripts. The first round was an RT-PCR using HTBI primers with the Qiagen OneStep RT-PCR kit, and this first round was followed by a second-round multiplex PCR, then size selection and purification. Libraries were sequenced paired-end with 100 bp reads on an Illumina HiSeq2000. Concerning the study's data processing: SOAPnuke was used to process the reads, removing any read that contained adapters or uncalled bases, had a mean Phred below 15, or lacked an exact match to the constant primer or identifier. COPE v1.2.5 was used to merge the high-quality paired reads. Each unique nucleotide sequence was defined as a clonotype, and clonotypes were aligned to IMGT TRB V, D and J references with MiTCR v1.1. Only V-J combinations with frequency above 0.0001 were analysed, covering 99% to 99.2% of repertoires. For each V-J combination, a TCR clonal expansion and chaos score was defined as the ratio of F50 clonal expansion to chaos observed in the TCRdist matrix. Welch's t-statistics and random forest were used to reduce the features to 10 to 15 V-J combinations, which were then used as input to a naive Bayes classifier. The Morisita-Horn index was used to measure how similar the thyroid and blood repertoires were. TCRdb redid the processing of the public reads, applying fastp at Q25 and MiXCR, and retained in-frame beta chains. Every entry covers one CDR3 protein and lists the most common genes and DNA from its rows. The V and J calls shown here were made by TCRdb, not taken from the authors' results. The sample table holds hundreds of thousands of distinct CDR3 sequences, of which 21% were seen once. Approximately 3.2% of the sample is taken by the ten largest.

These data come from a study of Graves' ophthalmopathy and Graves' hyperthyroidism (dated by TCRdb to the late 2010s). Some background on the complete study: Peripheral blood was collected at initial diagnosis, prior to any treatment. The approximately 100 discovery patients were randomly divided into training and test sets at a 7:3 ratio. Following sampling, methimazole starting at 30 mg daily was administered to hyperthyroidism patients, and high-dose intravenous methylprednisolone was administered to ophthalmopathy patients. The study used signatures of the TCR beta repertoire to tell Graves' ophthalmopathy apart from Graves' hyperthyroidism and to predict which patients would progress to ophthalmopathy. In total, 135 blood samples were TCR-sequenced: 43 ophthalmopathy, under 80 hyperthyroidism and some 17 hyperthyroidism-to-ophthalmopathy patients. To explore V-J signatures that separate ophthalmopathy from hyperthyroidism, a discovery set of 95 to 100 patients was enrolled, consisting of 43 with ophthalmopathy and 57 with stable hyperthyroidism. An independent validation cohort comprised roughly 20 hyperthyroidism patients and roughly 15 patients who later progressed from hyperthyroidism to ophthalmopathy. T-cell repertoires of thyroid tissue and blood were compared in 5 or 6 hyperthyroidism patients.

The paper's findings and limits, for the study overall: Ophthalmopathy was separated from stable hyperthyroidism by the 13-signature model with more than 85% sensitivity and approximately 84% specificity in cross-validation and with 80%/75% in the test set. Sample size was not predetermined statistically, and investigators were not blinded to group allocation. Most expanded thyroid clonotypes with frequency above 0.001 were also detected in blood, suggesting blood repertoires may reflect the thyroid immune response. In validation, the model predicted ophthalmopathy progression with roughly 68% sensitivity and around 72% specificity; roughly 12 predicted patients were CT-confirmed with GO in a median of around 6 months.

A patient counted as having stable hyperthyroidism if there was no progression to ophthalmopathy within 18 months of follow-up. The hyperthyroidism patients were 18 to 65 years old and newly diagnosed, with a disease duration of less than 2 months. Patients with other autoimmune diseases, uncontrolled infections, pregnancy or lactation were excluded. Clinical symptoms, serum thyroxine, TRAb, thyroid ultrasound and orbital computed tomography were used for diagnosis. Ficoll-Paque density gradient centrifugation was used to isolate PBMCs from about 10 ml of fresh peripheral blood. Trizol reagent was used to extract the total RNA, and its quality was then checked on an Agilent 2100 Bioanalyzer.

The specimen was peripheral blood. Rearrangement joined TRBV19 to TRBJ2-2, with the D gene not clear enough to name. This TCR was sampled from a woman between 18 and 29 years old with stable Graves' hyperthyroidism. Donor details come from another sample of the same person, matched by shared clones. The DNA reads as follows: TGTGCCAGTAGCTCCCGGACCCCCCGAAGCACCGGGGAGCTGTTTTTT. Its product reads: CASSSRTPRSTGELFF.